Only a few counts were recorded for the clone carrying this TCR beta chain. No antigen is known for it. V dropped 2 bases and J dropped 3 bases, with 8 bases sitting between them. Germline CDR1 and CDR2: MNHNS and SASEGT. This CDR3 has 13 residues. This record comes from a study of post-analysis software for immune sequencing data. Study-level points and caveats: Multiple sclerosis was associated with a significant reduction in normalized Chao1 diversity relative to controls. Compared with controls, patients had more of five TRBV segments, including TRBV5-6, TRBV5-1 and TRBV20-1.

Unique molecular identifiers featured in each of the TCR beta cDNA libraries. In TCRdb, the PCR reads were re-called with MiXCR into one record per CDR3 protein. The sample holds about 540,000 distinct CDR3 sequences, around a third seen once. This chain links TRBV6-1 with TRBJ2-7; D call uncertain. Sequenced: blood. The clonotype comes from a girl aged 2-17 years with multiple sclerosis. CDR3 coding DNA: TGTGCCAGCAGTGAATATTTCAGCTACGAGCAGTACTTC. Its translation is CASSEYFSYEQYF.